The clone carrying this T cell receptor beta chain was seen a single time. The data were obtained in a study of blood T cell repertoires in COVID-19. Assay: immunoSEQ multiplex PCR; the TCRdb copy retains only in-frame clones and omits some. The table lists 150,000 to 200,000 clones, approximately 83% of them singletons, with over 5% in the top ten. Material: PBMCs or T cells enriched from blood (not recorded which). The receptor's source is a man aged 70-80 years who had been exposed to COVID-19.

The CDR3 DNA reads as TGTGCCAGCAGCCCTCCGGGGTCGAACACCGGGGAGCTGTTTTTT. This codes for CASSPPGSNTGELFF. The chain combines TRBV28 with TRBJ2-2; maybe TRBD2 (5 bases). The length of the CDR3 is 15 residues. Trimming cost V 6 bases and J 0 bases, with 11 bases left between them. The germline gives CDR1 MDHEN, CDR2 SYDVKM.